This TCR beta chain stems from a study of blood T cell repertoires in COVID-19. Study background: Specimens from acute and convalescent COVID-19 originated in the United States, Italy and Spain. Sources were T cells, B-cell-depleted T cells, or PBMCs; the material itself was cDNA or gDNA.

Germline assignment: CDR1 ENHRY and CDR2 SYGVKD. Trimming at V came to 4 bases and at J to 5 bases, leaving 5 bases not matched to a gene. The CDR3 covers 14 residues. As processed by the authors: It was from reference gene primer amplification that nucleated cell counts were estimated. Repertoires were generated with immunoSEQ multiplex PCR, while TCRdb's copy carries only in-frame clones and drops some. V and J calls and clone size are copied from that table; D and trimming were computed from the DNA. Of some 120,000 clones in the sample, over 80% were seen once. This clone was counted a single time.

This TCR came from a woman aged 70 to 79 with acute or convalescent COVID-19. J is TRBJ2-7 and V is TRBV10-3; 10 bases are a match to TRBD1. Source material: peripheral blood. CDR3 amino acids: CAISASGTGDEQYF. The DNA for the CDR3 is TGTGCCATCAGTGCCTCCGGGACAGGGGACGAGCAGTACTTC.